This T cell receptor beta chain is from a study of T cells in Graves' hyperthyroidism and ophthalmopathy. This clonotype was found a few times. Its target is unknown. Using RNA transcripts as the source, TCR beta CDR3 regions were amplified. HTBI primers were employed in a first-round RT-PCR of the TCR CDR3. TCRdb processed the multiplex PCR reads anew with MiXCR; each CDR3 protein has one entry. Of roughly 700,000 distinct CDR3 sequences in the sample, around 16% were seen once. Study-wide findings and caveats: The model forecast ophthalmopathy, anticipating it by a median about six months before onset.

CDR1 and CDR2 (germline): SGHRS, YFSETQ. This CDR3 is built from 12 residues. V was clipped by 9 bases and J by 1 base, with 7 bases between them. Exclusion criteria comprised uncontrolled infection, other autoimmune disease, pregnancy or lactation. This rearrangement joins TRBV5-1 to TRBJ2-2; D might be TRBD2 (5 bases). Specimen: blood. The clonotype originates from a man aged 50-60 years with Graves' hyperthyroidism. DNA for the CDR3: TGCGCCACCACTAGGAACACCGGGGAGCTGTTTTTT. Translation gives CATTRNTGELFF.